Below are 23 T cell receptor beta chains sequenced from a single sample in a study of CD8+ T cells in alopecia areata. As the sequencing template, cDNA was produced by extracting RNA and reverse transcribing it. The protocol was immunoSEQ multiplex PCR, while the TCRdb copy is restricted to in-frame clones and leaves out a portion. The sample has 150,000 or so clones, roughly 44% seen once. Sequencing used CD4+ T cells sorted from blood. These receptors originate from a human donor with alopecia areata.

The rearrangement links TRBV7-9 to TRBJ1-2, with 7 bases aligning to TRBD1. This CDR3 spans 13 amino acids. Germline loops: CDR1 SEHNR, CDR2 FQNEAQ (reference sequence). The junction had 4 bases not matched to a gene; V was cut back by 3 bases and J by 6 bases. The CDR3 here is CASSFRGLHGYTF. In DNA, the CDR3 is TGTGCCAGCAGCTTTAGGGGGCTCCATGGCTACACCTTC.

This clone occurred a few times. V and J are TRBV29-1 and TRBJ2-5; 10 bases line up with TRBD2. Germline CDR1 and CDR2: SQVTM and ANQGSEA. The CDR3 extends over 12 amino acids. The V gene end was trimmed by 7 bases and the J gene end by 7 bases; junction bases not matched to a gene: 6. The CDR3 nucleotides are TGCAGCGGGGGACTAGCGACAGTGACCCAGTACTTC. Encoded protein: CSGGLATVTQYF.

This clone was counted only a few times. The chain couples TRBV7-6 to TRBJ2-5, with 10 bases that match TRBD1. Per the germline V gene, CDR1 is SGHVS and CDR2 is FNYEAQ. The CDR3 loop spans 14 amino acids. Trimming took 10 bases from V and 4 from J; bases not matched to a gene: 9. CDR3 loop: CATADRGVGETQYF. Here the CDR3 DNA reads TGTGCCACCGCGGACAGGGGGGTAGGAGAGACCCAGTACTTC.

The chain carries TRBV30 and TRBJ1-1; no definite D call. Trimming shortened V by 0 bases and J by 5 bases, and 7 bases separated the two germline ends. Germline V gives CDR1 GTSNPN, CDR2 SVGIG (reference sequence). CDR3 length equals 12 residues. The CDR3 coding sequence is TGTGCCTGGAGTGTCAAGTTTACTGAAGCTTTCTTT. Its translation: CAWSVKFTEAFF.

This clone was observed a handful of times. The gene calls are TRBV14 and TRBJ2-3; TRBD2 matches at 11 bases. Germline CDR1 is SGHDN and CDR2 is FVKESK. CDR3 length equals 13 residues. With V trimmed by 0 bases and J by 12 bases, 2 bases remained unmatched. The CDR3 DNA reads TGTGCCAGCAGCCAAGAACTAGCGGGAGCTCAGTATTTT. It encodes CASSQELAGAQYF.

This chain links TRBV5-1 with TRBJ2-1; 9 nucleotides align to TRBD2. CDR3 length: 17 residues. Looked up from germline, CDR1 is SGHRS and CDR2 is YFSETQ. Trimming at V came to 1 base and at J to 5 bases, leaving 10 bases not matched to a gene. For the CDR3, the DNA is TGCGCCAGCAGCTTGTTCAGGGGGACTAGCACTGACAATGAGCAGTTCTTC. As protein: CASSLFRGTSTDNEQFF.

The J gene is TRBJ2-3, the V gene TRBV7-3, with D possibly being TRBD2 (6 bases). Trimming took off 10 bases at V and 2 bases at J, with 13 bases between the two ends. Germline assignment: CDR1 SGHTA and CDR2 FQGTGA. The CDR3 spans 13 residues. Here the CDR3 DNA reads TGTGCCACTGCTAGCGACTTCACAGATACGCAGTATTTT. Amino acid sequence: CATASDFTDTQYF.

V and J are TRBV6-5 and TRBJ1-2; 10 bases fit TRBD1. Per the germline V gene, CDR1 is MNHEY and CDR2 is SVGAGI. The V segment lost 4 bases and the J segment 8 bases; nucleotides outside the gene matches: 10. The CDR3 has 15 amino acids. CDR3 DNA sequence: TGTGCCAGCAGTTCCCCGGGACAGGGGATTAGGGGCTACACCTTC. This codes for CASSSPGQGIRGYTF.

This clone appeared a few times. The V call is TRBV30, the J call TRBJ2-2; possible D gene TRBD1, 5 bases. This CDR3 contains 13 residues. V was cut by 4 bases and J by 6 bases, with 12 bases left in between. The germline CDR1 and CDR2 sequences are GTSNPN and SVGIG (reference sequence). DNA for the CDR3: TGTGCCTGGACCATCAGGGATGCCGGGGAGCTGTTTTTT. Encoded protein: CAWTIRDAGELFF.

This clone was counted a few times. The V gene is TRBV19, the J gene TRBJ1-1; D unclear. Per germline, CDR1 LNHDA and CDR2 SQIVND (reference sequence). The ends were cut back, 3 bases at V and 0 bases at J, with 14 bases in the middle. The CDR3 is 16 residues long. The CDR3 loop reads CASSIPGQVLNTEAFF. The CDR3 bases are TGTGCCAGTAGTATCCCAGGTCAGGTCTTGAACACTGAAGCTTTCTTT.

J is TRBJ2-3 and V is TRBV5-4; 7 positions agree with TRBD2. Germline assignment: CDR1 SGHNT and CDR2 YYREEE (reference sequence). Trimming removed 2 bases from V and 3 bases from J; junction bases left unmatched: 6. CDR3 length: 15 amino acids. CDR3 sequence reads: CASSFSPSGTDTQYF. CDR3 in DNA: TGTGCCAGCAGCTTTTCTCCTAGCGGTACAGATACGCAGTATTTT.

The chain carries TRBV6-5 and TRBJ2-3; the D is unclear. With 0 bases removed from V and 9 bases from J, the gap between germline ends came to 16 bases. The CDR3 runs to 15 residues. The germline V gene has CDR1 MNHEY and CDR2 SVGAGI. The CDR3 sequence is CASSYSIGWHQTQYF. CDR3 coding DNA: TGTGCCAGCAGTTACTCGATTGGATGGCACCAAACGCAGTATTTT.

The chain carries TRBV27 and TRBJ2-7; 9 nucleotides align to TRBD2. In germline, CDR1 is MNHEY, CDR2 SMNVEV (reference sequence). The ends lost 6 bases at V and 3 bases at J; junction bases unmatched: 9. The CDR3 has 15 amino acids. CDR3 in amino acids: CASSPILAGFYEQYF. In DNA form, the CDR3 reads TGTGCCAGCAGCCCCATCCTAGCGGGATTCTACGAGCAGTACTTC.

The chain is built from TRBV15 and TRBJ2-5; D is undetermined. With 3 bases removed from V and 1 base from J, the gap between germline ends came to 6 bases. This CDR3 has 13 amino acids. Per germline, CDR1 LNHNV and CDR2 YYDKDF (reference sequence). CDR3 sequence reads: CATSSRPQETQYF. CDR3 nucleotide sequence: TGTGCCACCAGCAGTAGGCCCCAAGAGACCCAGTACTTC.

The chain couples TRBV4-1 to TRBJ1-1, with D hard to call. Between the trimmed V and J ends, which lost 2 bases and 0 bases, there was a span of 7 bases. CDR1 and CDR2 (germline): MGHRA, YSYEKL. The CDR3 extends over 14 amino acids. The DNA of the CDR3 is TGCGCCAGCAGCCAAATCTTATTGAACACTGAAGCTTTCTTT. Translated, it gives CASSQILLNTEAFF.

The chain uses TRBV20-1 and TRBJ2-1; D is ambiguous. Looked up from germline, CDR1 is DFQATT and CDR2 is SNEGSKA (reference sequence). This CDR3 region has 11 residues. V was clipped by 2 bases and J by 9 bases, with 8 bases between them. CDR3 DNA sequence: TGCAGTGCTAGACTGTCCCCTGAGCAGTTCTTC. Its protein product is CSARLSPEQFF.

The V gene is TRBV5-1, the J gene TRBJ2-5; a possible D gene is TRBD1 (6 bases). V lost 5 bases and J 3 bases, leaving 11 bases between the germline ends. Germline V lookup: CDR1 SGHRS, CDR2 YFSETQ. This CDR3 is built from 13 residues. The CDR3 DNA reads TGCGCCAGCAGAGAACGGACAGAAGAGACCCAGTACTTC. It encodes CASRERTEETQYF.

This rearrangement joins TRBV30 to TRBJ2-1; tentatively, D is TRBD2 (6 bases). The CDR3 consists of 13 residues. Germline CDR1 reads GTSNPN; CDR2 reads SVGIG (reference sequence). Trimming shortened V by 5 bases and J by 7 bases, and 15 bases separated the two germline ends. The CDR3 DNA reads TGTGCCTGGTCGACTAGTCCGCCAAATGAGCAGTTCTTC. It translates to CAWSTSPPNEQFF.

The chain employs TRBV20-1 and TRBJ2-1, with D unresolved. Germline values: CDR1 DFQATT, CDR2 SNEGSKA (reference sequence). V was clipped by 5 bases and J by 10 bases, with 12 bases between them. This CDR3 is built from 11 residues. This CDR3 reads CSAPRFAEQFF. CDR3 sequence (DNA): TGCAGTGCTCCTCGGTTTGCGGAGCAGTTCTTC.

The chain has TRBV27 and TRBJ2-6; TRBD1 might be the D (6 bases). This CDR3 is built from 16 residues. The ends were cut back, 4 bases at V and 3 bases at J, with 13 bases in the middle. Germline CDR1 MNHEY, CDR2 SMNVEV (reference sequence). CDR3 sequence reads: CASSSRDIGGANVLTF. CDR3 in DNA: TGTGCCAGCAGTTCCCGGGACATTGGTGGGGCCAACGTCCTGACTTTC.

This chain uses TRBV29-1 with TRBJ2-3; 7 positions match TRBD1. The CDR3 consists of 13 residues. Germline V gives CDR1 SQVTM, CDR2 ANQGSEA. V shed 3 bases, J shed 6 bases, and the junction held 6 bases outside the gene matches. The CDR3 loop reads CSVDTYRGDTQYF. CDR3 nucleotides: TGCAGCGTTGACACATACAGGGGTGATACGCAGTATTTT.

This clone was detected a few times. Other nucleotide sequences in the sample specify the same CDR3. This chain links TRBV6-1 with TRBJ1-5; no firm D call. The CDR3 totals 13 residues. Trimming removed 0 bases from V and 5 bases from J, with 5 bases in between. The V gene's germline CDR1 is MNHNS and CDR2 SASEGT. The CDR3: CASSEAFDQPQHF. The CDR3 nucleotides are TGTGCCAGCAGTGAAGCGTTCGATCAGCCCCAGCATTTT.

The V and J genes are TRBV6-5 and TRBJ1-5, with D possibly TRBD1 on 6 matching bases. In germline, CDR1 is MNHEY, CDR2 SVGAGI. The CDR3 is made up of 13 amino acids. The germline V and J ends were trimmed by 0 bases and 7 bases, with 7 bases remaining between them. The CDR3 here is CASSYSRGQPQHF. In DNA form, the CDR3 reads TGTGCCAGCAGTTACTCGAGGGGGCAGCCCCAGCATTTT.